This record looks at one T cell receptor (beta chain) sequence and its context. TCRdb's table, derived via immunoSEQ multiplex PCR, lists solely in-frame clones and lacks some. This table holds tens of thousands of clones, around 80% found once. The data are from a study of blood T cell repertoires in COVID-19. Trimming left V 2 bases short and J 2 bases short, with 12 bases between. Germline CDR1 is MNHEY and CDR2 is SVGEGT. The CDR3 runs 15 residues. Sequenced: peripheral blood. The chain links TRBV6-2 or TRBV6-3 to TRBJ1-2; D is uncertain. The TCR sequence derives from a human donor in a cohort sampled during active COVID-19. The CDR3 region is CASSYSYLSNYGYTF. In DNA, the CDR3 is TGTGCCAGCAGTTACAGTTATCTAAGCAACTATGGCTACACCTTC.